This T cell receptor beta chain was captured in a study of CD4 and CD8 cells across lung adenocarcinoma regions. Samples came from patients with localized non-small cell lung adenocarcinoma. TCRdb called the PCR reads again in MiXCR, with one record for every CDR3 protein. The repertoire holds some 3,400 distinct CDR3 sequences, with over 55% as singletons. Per germline, CDR1 MNHNS and CDR2 SASEGT. CDR3 size: 16 residues. V was pared by 3 bases and J by 0 bases, with 15 bases between. Sequenced input: CD8+ T cells from the margin of a lung tumor. The genes are TRBV6-1 and TRBJ2-7; D tentatively reads TRBD1 or TRBD2 (5 bases each). This receptor was obtained from a female donor with lung adenocarcinoma. The CD4 and CD8 labels of this study may be unreliable. CDR3 residues: CASSEETGTGSYEQYF. The CDR3 DNA reads TGTGCCAGCAGTGAGGAAACCGGGACCGGCTCCTACGAGCAGTACTTC.